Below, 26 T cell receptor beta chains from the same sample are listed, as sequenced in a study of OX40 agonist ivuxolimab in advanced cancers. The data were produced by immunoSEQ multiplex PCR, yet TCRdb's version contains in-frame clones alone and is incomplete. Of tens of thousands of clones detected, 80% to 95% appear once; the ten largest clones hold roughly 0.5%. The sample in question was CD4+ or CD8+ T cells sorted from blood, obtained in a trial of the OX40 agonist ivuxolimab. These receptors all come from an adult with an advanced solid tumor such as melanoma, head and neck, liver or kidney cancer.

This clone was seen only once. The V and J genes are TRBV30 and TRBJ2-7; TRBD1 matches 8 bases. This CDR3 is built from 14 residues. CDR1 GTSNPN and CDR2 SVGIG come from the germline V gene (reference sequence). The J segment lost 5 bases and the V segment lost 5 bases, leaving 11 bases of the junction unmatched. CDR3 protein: CAWEGRQGADEQYF. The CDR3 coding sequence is TGTGCCTGGGAGGGTAGGCAGGGGGCGGACGAGCAGTACTTC.

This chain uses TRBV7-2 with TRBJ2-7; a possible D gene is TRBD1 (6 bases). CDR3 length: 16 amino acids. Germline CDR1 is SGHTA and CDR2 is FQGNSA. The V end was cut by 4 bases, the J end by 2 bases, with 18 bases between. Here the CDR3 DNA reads TGTGCCAGCAGCTCGGCCCTAACCGGGACACCCTACGAGCAGTACTTC. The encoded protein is CASSSALTGTPYEQYF.

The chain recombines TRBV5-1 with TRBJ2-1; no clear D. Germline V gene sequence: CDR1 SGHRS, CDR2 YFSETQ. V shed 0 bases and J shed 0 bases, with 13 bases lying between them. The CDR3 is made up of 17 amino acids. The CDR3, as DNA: TGCGCCAGCAGCTTGGATGGGCCCCCCTACTCCTACAATGAGCAGTTCTTC. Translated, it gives CASSLDGPPYSYNEQFF.

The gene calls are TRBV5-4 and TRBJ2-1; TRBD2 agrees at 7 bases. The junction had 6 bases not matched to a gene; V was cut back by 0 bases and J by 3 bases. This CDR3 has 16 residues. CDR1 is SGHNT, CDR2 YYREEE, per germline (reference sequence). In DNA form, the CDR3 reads TGTGCCAGCAGCTTGGGTTTGGGACTACTCTACAATGAGCAGTTCTTC. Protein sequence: CASSLGLGLLYNEQFF.

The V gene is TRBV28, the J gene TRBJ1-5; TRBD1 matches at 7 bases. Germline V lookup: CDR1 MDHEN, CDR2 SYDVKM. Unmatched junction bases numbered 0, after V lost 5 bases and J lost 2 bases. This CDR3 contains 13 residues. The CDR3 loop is CASSQGGNQPQHF. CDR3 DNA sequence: TGTGCCAGCAGTCAGGGGGGCAATCAGCCCCAGCATTTT.

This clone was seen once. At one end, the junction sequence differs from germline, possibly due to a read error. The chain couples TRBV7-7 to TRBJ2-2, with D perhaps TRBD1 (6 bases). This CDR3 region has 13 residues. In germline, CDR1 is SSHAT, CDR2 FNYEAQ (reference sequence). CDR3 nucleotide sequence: TGTGCTAGCAGCCCCGGGACAACCGGGGAGCTGTTTTTT. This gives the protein CASSPGTTGELFF.

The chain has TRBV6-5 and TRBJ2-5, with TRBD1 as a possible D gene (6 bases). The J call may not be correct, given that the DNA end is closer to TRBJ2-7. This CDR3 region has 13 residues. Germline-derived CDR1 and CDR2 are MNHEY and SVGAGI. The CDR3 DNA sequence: TGTGCCAGCAGTTACTCGGGACACAACGAGCAGTACTTC. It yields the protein CASSYSGHNEQYF.

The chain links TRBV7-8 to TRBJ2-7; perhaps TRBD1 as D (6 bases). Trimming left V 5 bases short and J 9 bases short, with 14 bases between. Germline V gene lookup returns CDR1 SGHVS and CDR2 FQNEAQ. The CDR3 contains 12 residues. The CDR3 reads CASSVSQGMQYF. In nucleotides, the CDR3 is TGTGCCAGCAGCGTAAGCCAGGGGATGCAGTACTTC. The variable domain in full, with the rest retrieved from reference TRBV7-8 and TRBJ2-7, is GAGVSQSPRYKVAKRGQDVALRCDPISGHVSLFWYQQALGQGPEFLTYFQNEAQLDKSGLPSDRFFAERPEGSVSTLKIQRTQQEDSAVYLCASSVSQGMQYFGPGTRLTVT.

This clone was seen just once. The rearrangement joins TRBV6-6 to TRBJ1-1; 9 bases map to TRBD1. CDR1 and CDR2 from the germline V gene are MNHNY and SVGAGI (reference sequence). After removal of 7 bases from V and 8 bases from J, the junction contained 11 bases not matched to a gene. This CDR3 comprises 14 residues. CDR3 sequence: CASTLATGGGEAFF. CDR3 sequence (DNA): TGTGCCAGCACCCTGGCGACAGGGGGAGGCGAAGCTTTCTTT.

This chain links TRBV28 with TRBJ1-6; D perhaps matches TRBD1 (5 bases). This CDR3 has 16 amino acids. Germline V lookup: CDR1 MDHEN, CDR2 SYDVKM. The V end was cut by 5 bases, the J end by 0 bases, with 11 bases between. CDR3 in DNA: TGTGCCAGCAGTCGGGGACGGAGCTCCTATAATTCACCCCTCCACTTT. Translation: CASSRGRSSYNSPLHF.

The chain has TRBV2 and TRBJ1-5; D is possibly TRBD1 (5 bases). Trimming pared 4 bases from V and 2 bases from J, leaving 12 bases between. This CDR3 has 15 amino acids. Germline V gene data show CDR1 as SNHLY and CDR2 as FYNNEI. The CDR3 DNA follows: TGTGCCAGCAGTGCGCGGGGGATCCGCAATCAGCCCCAGCATTTT. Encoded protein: CASSARGIRNQPQHF.

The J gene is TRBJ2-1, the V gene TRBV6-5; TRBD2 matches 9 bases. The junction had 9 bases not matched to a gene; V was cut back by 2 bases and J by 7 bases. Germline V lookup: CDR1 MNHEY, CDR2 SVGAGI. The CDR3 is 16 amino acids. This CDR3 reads CASSYLGAGGWNEQFF. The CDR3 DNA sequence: TGTGCCAGCAGTTACCTGGGAGCGGGAGGATGGAATGAGCAGTTCTTC.

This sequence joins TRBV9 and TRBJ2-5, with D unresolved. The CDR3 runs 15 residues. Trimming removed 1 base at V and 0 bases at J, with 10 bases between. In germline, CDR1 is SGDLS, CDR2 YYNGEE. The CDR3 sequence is CASSVTWSNQETQYF. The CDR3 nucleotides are TGTGCCAGCAGCGTAACGTGGAGTAACCAAGAGACCCAGTACTTC.

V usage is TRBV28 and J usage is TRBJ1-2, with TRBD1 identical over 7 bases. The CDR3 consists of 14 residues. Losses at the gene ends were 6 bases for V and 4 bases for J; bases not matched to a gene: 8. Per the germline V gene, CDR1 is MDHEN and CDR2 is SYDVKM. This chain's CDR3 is CASSQVGGVYGYTF. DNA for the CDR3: TGTGCCAGCAGCCAAGTAGGGGGCGTCTATGGCTACACCTTC.

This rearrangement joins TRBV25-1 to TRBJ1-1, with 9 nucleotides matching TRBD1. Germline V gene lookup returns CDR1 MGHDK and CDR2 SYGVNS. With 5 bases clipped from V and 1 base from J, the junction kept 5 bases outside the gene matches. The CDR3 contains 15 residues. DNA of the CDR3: TGTGCCAGCAGTCCAGGACAGGGGAAGAACACTGAAGCTTTCTTT. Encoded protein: CASSPGQGKNTEAFF.

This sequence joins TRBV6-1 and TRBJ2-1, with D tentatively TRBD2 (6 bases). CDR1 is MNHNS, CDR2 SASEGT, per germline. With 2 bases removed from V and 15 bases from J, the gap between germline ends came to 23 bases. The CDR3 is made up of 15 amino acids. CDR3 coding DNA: TGTGCCAGCAGTGAAAAACTAGCCCTCTCTCAAGTCCCGTTCTTC. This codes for CASSEKLALSQVPFF.

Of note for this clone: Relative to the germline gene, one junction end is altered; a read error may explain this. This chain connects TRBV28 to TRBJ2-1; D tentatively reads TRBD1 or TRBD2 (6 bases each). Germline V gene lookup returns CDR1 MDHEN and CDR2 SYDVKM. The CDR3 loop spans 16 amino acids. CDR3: CASSFLGYPSRGELVF. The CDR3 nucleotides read TGTGCCAGCAGTTTCTTGGGATATCCATCGAGGGGGGAACTGGTCTTC.

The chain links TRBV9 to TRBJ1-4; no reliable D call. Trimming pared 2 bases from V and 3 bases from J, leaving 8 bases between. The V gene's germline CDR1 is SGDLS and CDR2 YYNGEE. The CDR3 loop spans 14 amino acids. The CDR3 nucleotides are TGTGCCAGCAGCGTCCGGGCGGCTAATGAAAAACTGTTTTTT. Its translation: CASSVRAANEKLFF.

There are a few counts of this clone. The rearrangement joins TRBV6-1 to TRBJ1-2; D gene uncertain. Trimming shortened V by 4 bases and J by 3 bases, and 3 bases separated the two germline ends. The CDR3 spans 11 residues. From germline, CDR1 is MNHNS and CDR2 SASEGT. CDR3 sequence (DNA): TGTGCCAGCAGTGTGGACTATGGCTACACCTTC. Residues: CASSVDYGYTF.

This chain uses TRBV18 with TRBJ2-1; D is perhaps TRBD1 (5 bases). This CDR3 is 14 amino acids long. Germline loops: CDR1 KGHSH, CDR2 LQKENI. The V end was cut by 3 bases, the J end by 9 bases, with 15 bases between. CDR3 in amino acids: CASSPSLQGREQFF. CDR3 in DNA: TGTGCCAGCTCACCTTCTCTCCAGGGTCGTGAGCAGTTCTTC. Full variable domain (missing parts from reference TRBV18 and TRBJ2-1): NAGVMQNPRHLVRRRGQEARLRCSPMKGHSHVYWYRQLPEEGLKFMVYLQKENIIDESGMPKERFSAEFPKEGPSILRIQQVVRGDSAAYFCASSPSLQGREQFFGPGTRLTVL.

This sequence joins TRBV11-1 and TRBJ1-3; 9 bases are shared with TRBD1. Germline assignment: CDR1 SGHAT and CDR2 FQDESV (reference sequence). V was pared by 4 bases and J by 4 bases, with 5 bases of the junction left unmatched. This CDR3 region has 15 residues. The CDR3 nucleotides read TGTGCCAGCAGCTCAACAGGGGGCAACGGAAACACCATATATTTT. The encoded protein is CASSSTGGNGNTIYF. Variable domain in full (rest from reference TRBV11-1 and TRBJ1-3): EAEVAQSPRYKITEKSQAVAFWCDPISGHATLYWYRQILGQGPELLVQFQDESVVDDSQLPKDRFSAERLKGVDSTLKIQPAELGDSAMYLCASSSTGGNGNTIYFGEGSWLTVV.

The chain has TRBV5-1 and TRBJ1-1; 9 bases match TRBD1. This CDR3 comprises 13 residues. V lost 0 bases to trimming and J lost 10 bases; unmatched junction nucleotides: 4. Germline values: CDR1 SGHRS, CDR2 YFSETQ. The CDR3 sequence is CASSLEGQGGAFF. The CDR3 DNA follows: TGCGCCAGCAGCTTGGAGGGACAGGGAGGAGCTTTCTTT.

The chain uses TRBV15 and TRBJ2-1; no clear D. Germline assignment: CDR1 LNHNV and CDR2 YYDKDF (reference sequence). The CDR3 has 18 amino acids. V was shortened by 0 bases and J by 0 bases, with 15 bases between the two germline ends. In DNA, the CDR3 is TGTGCCACCAGCAGAGATGTTCAGCCGCATAGCTCCTACAATGAGCAGTTCTTC. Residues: CATSRDVQPHSSYNEQFF.

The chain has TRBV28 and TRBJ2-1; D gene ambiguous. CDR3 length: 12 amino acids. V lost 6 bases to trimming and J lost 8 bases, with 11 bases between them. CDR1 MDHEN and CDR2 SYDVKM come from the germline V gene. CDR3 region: CASSNLDYEQFF. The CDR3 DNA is TGTGCCAGCAGCAACCTTGACTATGAGCAGTTCTTC.

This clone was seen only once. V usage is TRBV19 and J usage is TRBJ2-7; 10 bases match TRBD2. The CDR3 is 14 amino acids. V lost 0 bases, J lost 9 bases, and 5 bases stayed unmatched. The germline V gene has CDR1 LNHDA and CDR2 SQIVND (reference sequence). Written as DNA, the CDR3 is TGTGCCAGTAGTATAGATCCGAGCGGGAGGGTGCAGTACTTC. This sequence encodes CASSIDPSGRVQYF. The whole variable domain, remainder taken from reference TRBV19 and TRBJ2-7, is DGGITQSPKYLFRKEGQNVTLSCEQNLNHDAMYWYRQDPGQGLRLIYYSQIVNDFQKGDIAEGYSVSREKKESFPLTVTSAQKNPTAFYLCASSIDPSGRVQYFGPGTRLTVT.

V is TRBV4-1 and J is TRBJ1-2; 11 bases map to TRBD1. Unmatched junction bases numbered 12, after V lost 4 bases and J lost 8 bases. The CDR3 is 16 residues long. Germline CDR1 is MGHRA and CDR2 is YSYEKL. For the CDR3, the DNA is TGCGCCAGCAGCCTTGGACAGGGGGCCTCTATAGGCGGCTACACCTTC. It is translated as CASSLGQGASIGGYTF.